Listed below are T cell receptor beta chains from one sample, sequenced in a study of blood T cell repertoires in COVID-19. The data were produced by immunoSEQ multiplex PCR, yet TCRdb's version contains in-frame clones alone and is incomplete. The table includes under 200,000 clones, about 85% detected once. What was sequenced was peripheral blood. These receptors were obtained from an elderly woman with acute or convalescent COVID-19. The CDR3 runs from the conserved cysteine through the conserved F or W. D genes are given only for firm matches. Some rows mark clone size as missing; the rest say once, few, many or name a class of expanded clone.

d_call: NA
j_call: TRBJ1-1
v_call: TRBV28
clone_size: NA
cdr3_aa: CASTTVMNTEAFF
cdr3_nt: TGTGCCAGCACAACAGTGATGAACACTGAAGCTTTCTTT

d_call: NA
j_call: TRBJ1-1
v_call: TRBV29-1
clone_size: NA
cdr3_aa: CSAGNTEAFF
cdr3_nt: TGCAGCGCCGGGAACACTGAAGCTTTCTTT

d_call: NA
j_call: TRBJ1-1
v_call: TRBV7-2
clone_size: NA
cdr3_aa: CASSFTGTGTEAFF
cdr3_nt: TGTGCCAGCAGCTTCACAGGGACGGGCACTGAAGCTTTCTTT

d_call: TRBD1
j_call: TRBJ2-3
v_call: TRBV9
clone_size: NA
cdr3_aa: CASSARDSGTDTQYF
cdr3_nt: TGTGCCAGCAGCGCCCGGGACAGTGGCACAGATACGCAGTATTTT

d_call: NA
j_call: TRBJ1-4
v_call: TRBV18
clone_size: NA
cdr3_aa: CASSPPFDSTNEKLFF
cdr3_nt: TGTGCCAGCTCACCACCCTTCGACTCAACTAATGAAAAACTGTTTTTT

d_call: NA
j_call: TRBJ1-2
v_call: TRBV6-4
clone_size: NA
cdr3_aa: CASSVSRNYGYTF
cdr3_nt: TGTGCCAGCAGTGTGTCCAGAAACTATGGCTACACCTTC

d_call: TRBD2
j_call: TRBJ2-1
v_call: TRBV6-5
clone_size: NA
cdr3_aa: CASIGGGGYNEQFF
cdr3_nt: TGTGCCAGCATCGGCGGCGGGGGTTACAATGAGCAGTTCTTC

d_call: NA
j_call: TRBJ1-2
v_call: TRBV20-1
clone_size: NA
cdr3_aa: CSASERAYGYTF
cdr3_nt: TGCAGTGCTAGTGAACGCGCCTATGGCTACACCTTC

d_call: NA
j_call: TRBJ2-3
v_call: TRBV11-2
clone_size: NA
cdr3_aa: CASSLLPLFRGFTDTQYF
cdr3_nt: TGTGCCAGCAGCTTACTCCCTCTCTTTCGGGGGTTCACAGATACGCAGTATTTT

d_call: NA
j_call: TRBJ1-4
v_call: TRBV30
clone_size: NA
cdr3_aa: CAYSFGEKLFF
cdr3_nt: TGTGCCTACTCATTTGGTGAAAAACTGTTTTTT

d_call: NA
j_call: TRBJ2-1
v_call: TRBV7-3
clone_size: NA
cdr3_aa: CASGRSYNEQFF
cdr3_nt: TGTGCCAGCGGGAGGTCCTACAATGAGCAGTTCTTC

d_call: NA
j_call: TRBJ1-5
v_call: TRBV3-1/TRBV3-2
clone_size: NA
cdr3_aa: CASSQRVTGGLQPQHF
cdr3_nt: TGTGCCAGCAGCCAACGCGTGACAGGAGGTCTTCAGCCCCAGCATTTT

d_call: TRBD1
j_call: TRBJ1-2
v_call: TRBV5-6
clone_size: NA
cdr3_aa: CASSTNNDRDYGYTF
cdr3_nt: TGTGCCAGCAGCACCAATAACGACAGGGACTATGGCTACACCTTC

d_call: NA
j_call: TRBJ1-1
v_call: TRBV2
clone_size: NA
cdr3_aa: CASSADFNTEAFF
cdr3_nt: TGTGCCAGCAGTGCCGACTTTAACACTGAAGCTTTCTTT

d_call: NA
j_call: TRBJ2-5
v_call: TRBV7-3
clone_size: NA
cdr3_aa: CASSLDRGRGGETQYF
cdr3_nt: TGTGCCAGCAGCTTGGACCGGGGGCGGGGAGGGGAGACCCAGTACTTC

d_call: TRBD2
j_call: TRBJ2-1
v_call: TRBV2
clone_size: NA
cdr3_aa: CASSAQGLAGTNEQFF
cdr3_nt: TGTGCCAGCAGTGCCCAGGGACTAGCGGGAACCAATGAGCAGTTCTTC

d_call: TRBD2
j_call: TRBJ2-1
v_call: TRBV30
clone_size: NA
cdr3_aa: CAWRRGRAWSYNEQFF
cdr3_nt: TGTGCCTGGAGACGCGGGAGGGCCTGGTCCTACAATGAGCAGTTCTTC

d_call: NA
j_call: TRBJ2-7
v_call: TRBV18
clone_size: many
cdr3_aa: CASSPNPGSYEQYF
cdr3_nt: TGTGCCAGCTCACCAAATCCGGGGTCCTACGAGCAGTACTTC

d_call: NA
j_call: TRBJ2-7
v_call: TRBV7-3
clone_size: NA
cdr3_aa: CASSVGTLPYEQYF
cdr3_nt: TGTGCCAGCAGCGTCGGGACACTACCCTACGAGCAGTACTTC

d_call: NA
j_call: TRBJ1-2
v_call: TRBV2
clone_size: NA
cdr3_aa: CASNEGYGYTF
cdr3_nt: TGTGCCAGCAACGAGGGCTATGGCTACACCTTC

d_call: NA
j_call: TRBJ2-7
v_call: TRBV2
clone_size: NA
cdr3_aa: CASIFPDSSYEQYF
cdr3_nt: TGTGCCAGCATTTTCCCGGACAGCTCCTACGAGCAGTACTTC

d_call: NA
j_call: TRBJ1-2
v_call: TRBV3-1/TRBV3-2
clone_size: NA
cdr3_aa: CASSRTDGGIYGYTF
cdr3_nt: TGTGCCAGCAGCCGCACTGACGGGGGGATCTATGGCTACACCTTC

d_call: NA
j_call: TRBJ2-5
v_call: TRBV7-8
clone_size: few
cdr3_aa: CASSLVVSRRGVAQETQYF
cdr3_nt: TGTGCCAGCAGCTTAGTAGTCAGCCGGAGGGGAGTTGCGCAAGAGACCCAGTACTTC

d_call: NA
j_call: TRBJ2-1
v_call: TRBV7-3
clone_size: NA
cdr3_aa: CASSLLNAGTRSEQFF
cdr3_nt: TGTGCCAGCAGCTTACTCAACGCCGGGACACGAAGTGAGCAGTTCTTC

d_call: NA
j_call: TRBJ2-2
v_call: TRBV13
clone_size: NA
cdr3_aa: CASSLRQGGTGELFF
cdr3_nt: TGTGCCAGCAGCCTAAGACAGGGAGGTACCGGGGAGCTGTTTTTT

d_call: TRBD1
j_call: TRBJ2-3
v_call: TRBV6-2/TRBV6-3
clone_size: NA
cdr3_aa: CASSPWTGDTDTQYF
cdr3_nt: TGTGCCAGCAGTCCCTGGACAGGGGACACAGATACGCAGTATTTT

d_call: NA
j_call: TRBJ1-1
v_call: TRBV18
clone_size: NA
cdr3_aa: CASSFQTENTEAFF
cdr3_nt: TGTGCCAGCTCATTTCAGACAGAGAACACTGAAGCTTTCTTT

d_call: NA
j_call: TRBJ1-5
v_call: TRBV6-2/TRBV6-3
clone_size: NA
cdr3_aa: CASSPVSPNQPQHF
cdr3_nt: TGTGCCAGCAGCCCCGTTAGCCCCAATCAGCCCCAGCATTTT

d_call: NA
j_call: TRBJ1-1
v_call: TRBV21-1
clone_size: NA
cdr3_aa: CASSSISHRDREGRTEAFF
cdr3_nt: TGTGCCAGCAGCTCGATCTCACACCGGGACAGGGAAGGTCGGACTGAAGCTTTCTTT

d_call: NA
j_call: TRBJ2-1
v_call: TRBV28
clone_size: NA
cdr3_aa: CASSLSSEQFF
cdr3_nt: TGTGCCAGCAGTTTATCGTCCGAGCAGTTCTTC

d_call: TRBD2
j_call: TRBJ2-1
v_call: TRBV6-5
clone_size: NA
cdr3_aa: CASSYLQGTSGYEQFF
cdr3_nt: TGTGCCAGCAGTTACCTGCAAGGGACTAGCGGGTATGAGCAGTTCTTC

d_call: TRBD1
j_call: TRBJ2-7
v_call: TRBV6-5
clone_size: NA
cdr3_aa: CASSYSTGAHEQYF
cdr3_nt: TGTGCCAGCAGTTACTCGACAGGGGCCCACGAGCAGTACTTC

d_call: NA
j_call: TRBJ1-5
v_call: TRBV19
clone_size: once
cdr3_aa: CASRSERVNQPQHF
cdr3_nt: TGTGCCAGTAGGTCGGAGAGGGTGAATCAGCCCCAGCATTTT

d_call: TRBD1
j_call: TRBJ1-1
v_call: TRBV30
clone_size: NA
cdr3_aa: CAWTTGEDTEAFF
cdr3_nt: TGTGCCTGGACGACAGGGGAGGACACTGAAGCTTTCTTT

d_call: TRBD1
j_call: TRBJ1-3
v_call: TRBV28
clone_size: NA
cdr3_aa: CASSPQGLSSGNTIYF
cdr3_nt: TGTGCCAGCAGTCCACAGGGGTTGAGCTCTGGAAACACCATATATTTT

d_call: NA
j_call: TRBJ1-3
v_call: TRBV6-5
clone_size: few
cdr3_aa: CASSNTLGNTIYF
cdr3_nt: TGTGCCAGCAGTAACACCCTGGGAAACACCATATATTTT

d_call: NA
j_call: TRBJ2-3
v_call: TRBV3-1/TRBV3-2
clone_size: once
cdr3_aa: CASSSARSGTRGTDTQYF
cdr3_nt: TGTGCCAGCAGCTCAGCGAGGTCGGGAACCCGGGGGACAGATACGCAGTATTTT

d_call: TRBD2
j_call: TRBJ2-7
v_call: TRBV10-3
clone_size: NA
cdr3_aa: CAISLGLAGHEQYF
cdr3_nt: TGTGCCATCAGCCTCGGACTAGCGGGACACGAGCAGTACTTC

d_call: NA
j_call: TRBJ1-5
v_call: TRBV7-9
clone_size: few
cdr3_aa: CASSRTGDQPQHF
cdr3_nt: TGTGCCAGCAGCCGCACAGGCGATCAGCCCCAGCATTTT

d_call: TRBD1
j_call: TRBJ1-2
v_call: TRBV9
clone_size: NA
cdr3_aa: CASGDRNYGYTF
cdr3_nt: TGTGCCAGCGGGGACAGGAACTATGGCTACACCTTC

d_call: NA
j_call: TRBJ1-1
v_call: TRBV9
clone_size: NA
cdr3_aa: CASSVATVDTEAFF
cdr3_nt: TGTGCCAGCAGCGTAGCTACGGTCGACACTGAAGCTTTCTTT

d_call: NA
j_call: TRBJ2-6
v_call: TRBV25-1
clone_size: NA
cdr3_aa: CASSVIQGSGANVLTF
cdr3_nt: TGTGCCAGCAGTGTGATACAGGGCTCTGGGGCCAACGTCCTGACTTTC

d_call: TRBD2
j_call: TRBJ2-7
v_call: TRBV28
clone_size: NA
cdr3_aa: CASSLEAGDNEQYF
cdr3_nt: TGTGCCAGCAGTTTAGAAGCGGGAGATAACGAGCAGTACTTC

d_call: TRBD2
j_call: TRBJ2-1
v_call: TRBV18
clone_size: NA
cdr3_aa: CASSPSSGMDNEQFF
cdr3_nt: TGTGCCAGCTCACCGTCGAGCGGGATGGACAATGAGCAGTTCTTC

d_call: TRBD1
j_call: TRBJ1-6
v_call: TRBV19
clone_size: NA
cdr3_aa: CASGTGNSPLHF
cdr3_nt: TGTGCCAGTGGGACAGGCAATTCACCCCTCCACTTT

d_call: TRBD1
j_call: TRBJ1-4
v_call: TRBV27
clone_size: NA
cdr3_aa: CASSAWGQGNEKLFF
cdr3_nt: TGTGCCAGCAGCGCCTGGGGACAGGGGAATGAAAAACTGTTTTTT

d_call: TRBD2
j_call: TRBJ2-1
v_call: TRBV2
clone_size: NA
cdr3_aa: CASRREGGNEQFF
cdr3_nt: TGTGCCAGCAGGCGGGAGGGAGGGAATGAGCAGTTCTTC

d_call: NA
j_call: TRBJ2-7
v_call: TRBV21-1
clone_size: NA
cdr3_aa: CARGPRTGWNEQYF
cdr3_nt: TGTGCCAGAGGGCCTCGGACAGGGTGGAACGAGCAGTACTTC

d_call: TRBD2
j_call: TRBJ2-5
v_call: TRBV19
clone_size: few
cdr3_aa: CASSMSSGTRETQYF
cdr3_nt: TGTGCCAGTAGTATGTCGAGCGGGACTAGGGAGACCCAGTACTTC

d_call: TRBD1
j_call: TRBJ1-2
v_call: TRBV12-3/TRBV12-4
clone_size: NA
cdr3_aa: CASSKTGFPGYTF
cdr3_nt: TGTGCCAGCAGCAAGACAGGGTTTCCTGGCTACACCTTC

d_call: NA
j_call: TRBJ1-1
v_call: TRBV7-2
clone_size: NA
cdr3_aa: CASSPFRQVTTEAFF
cdr3_nt: TGTGCCAGCAGCCCTTTTCGACAGGTCACCACTGAAGCTTTCTTT

d_call: TRBD2
j_call: TRBJ2-5
v_call: TRBV2
clone_size: few
cdr3_aa: CASKKGLAGETQYF
cdr3_nt: TGTGCCAGCAAGAAGGGACTAGCGGGAGAGACCCAGTACTTC

d_call: TRBD1
j_call: TRBJ2-1
v_call: TRBV4-3
clone_size: NA
cdr3_aa: CASSQDSRGTGVSDEQFF
cdr3_nt: TGCGCCAGCAGCCAAGATAGTCGAGGGACAGGGGTGTCCGATGAGCAGTTCTTC